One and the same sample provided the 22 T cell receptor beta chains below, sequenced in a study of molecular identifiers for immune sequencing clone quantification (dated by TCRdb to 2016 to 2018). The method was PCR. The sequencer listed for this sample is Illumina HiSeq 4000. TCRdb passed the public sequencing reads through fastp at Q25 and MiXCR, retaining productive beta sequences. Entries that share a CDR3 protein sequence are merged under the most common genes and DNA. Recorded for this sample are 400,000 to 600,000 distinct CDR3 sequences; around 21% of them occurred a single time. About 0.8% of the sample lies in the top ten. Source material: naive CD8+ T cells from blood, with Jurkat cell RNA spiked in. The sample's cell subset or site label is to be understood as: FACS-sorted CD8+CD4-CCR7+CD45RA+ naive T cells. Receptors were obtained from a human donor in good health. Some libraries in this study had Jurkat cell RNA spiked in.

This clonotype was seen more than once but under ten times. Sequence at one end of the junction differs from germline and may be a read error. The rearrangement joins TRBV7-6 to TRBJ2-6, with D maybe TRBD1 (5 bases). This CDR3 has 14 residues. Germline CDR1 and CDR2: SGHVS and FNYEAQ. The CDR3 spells CASSQNTGASVLTF. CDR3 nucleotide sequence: TGTGCCAGCAGCCAGAATACTGGGGCCAGCGTCCTGACTTTC. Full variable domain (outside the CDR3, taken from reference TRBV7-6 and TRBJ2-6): GAGVSQSPRYKVTKRGQDVALRCDPISGHVSLYWYRQALGQGPEFLTYFNYEAQQDKSGLPNDRFSAERPEGSISTLTIQRTEQRDSAMYRCASSQNTGASVLTFGAGSRLTVL.

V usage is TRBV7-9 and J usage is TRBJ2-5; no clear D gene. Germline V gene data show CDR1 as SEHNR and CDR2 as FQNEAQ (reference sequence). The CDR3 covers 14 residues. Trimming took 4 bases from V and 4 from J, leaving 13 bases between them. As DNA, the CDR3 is TGTGCCAGCAGCTCAACTCCACAGCCAGAGACCCAGTACTTC. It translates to CASSSTPQPETQYF.

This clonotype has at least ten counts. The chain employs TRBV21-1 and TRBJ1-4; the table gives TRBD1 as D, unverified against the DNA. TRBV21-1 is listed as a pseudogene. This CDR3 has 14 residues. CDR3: CASSPWTGGEKLFF. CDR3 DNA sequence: TGTGCCAGCAGCCCCTGGACAGGGGGTGAAAAACTGTTTTTT.

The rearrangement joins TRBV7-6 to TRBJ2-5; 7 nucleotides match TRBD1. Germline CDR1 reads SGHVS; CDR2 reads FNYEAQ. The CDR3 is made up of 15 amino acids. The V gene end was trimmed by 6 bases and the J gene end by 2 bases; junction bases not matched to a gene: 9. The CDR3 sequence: CASRNDRAPQETQYF. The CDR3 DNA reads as TGTGCCAGCAGAAATGACAGGGCCCCGCAAGAGACCCAGTACTTC.

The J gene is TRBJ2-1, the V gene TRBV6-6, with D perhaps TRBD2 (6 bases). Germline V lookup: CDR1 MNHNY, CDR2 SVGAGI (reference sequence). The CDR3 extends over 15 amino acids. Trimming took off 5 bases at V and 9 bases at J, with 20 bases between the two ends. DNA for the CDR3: TGTGCCAGCAGTCGACGGGACCTACTCGGGGGTGAGCAGTTCTTC. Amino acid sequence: CASSRRDLLGGEQFF.

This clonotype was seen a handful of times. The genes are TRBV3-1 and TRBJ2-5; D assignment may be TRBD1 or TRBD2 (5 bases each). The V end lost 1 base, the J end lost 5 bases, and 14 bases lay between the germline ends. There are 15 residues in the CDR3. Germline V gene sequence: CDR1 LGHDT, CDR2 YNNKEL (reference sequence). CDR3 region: CASSQAPGWDETQYF. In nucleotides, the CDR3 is TGTGCCAGCAGCCAAGCCCCAGGGTGGGACGAGACCCAGTACTTC.

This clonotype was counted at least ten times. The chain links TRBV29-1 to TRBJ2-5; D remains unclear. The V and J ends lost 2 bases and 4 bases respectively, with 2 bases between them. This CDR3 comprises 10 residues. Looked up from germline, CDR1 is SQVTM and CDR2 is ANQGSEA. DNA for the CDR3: TGCAGCGTTGAACGAGAGACCCAGTACTTC. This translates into CSVERETQYF. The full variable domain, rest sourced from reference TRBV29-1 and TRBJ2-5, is SAVISQKPSRDICQRGTSLTIQCQVDSQVTMMFWYRQQPGQSLTLIATANQGSEATYESGFVIDKFPISRPNLTFSTLTVSNMSPEDSSIYLCSVERETQYFGPGTRLLVL.

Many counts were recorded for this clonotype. This CDR3 is CASSLDPIIMGITEAFF. The CDR3 DNA is TGTGCCAGCAGCTTAGACCCCATCATTATGGGAATCACTGAAGCTTTCTTT. V usage is TRBV7-8 and J usage is TRBJ1-1; no clear D. The CDR3 loop spans 17 amino acids. V lost 1 base and J 4 bases, leaving 19 bases between the germline ends. Germline V gene lookup returns CDR1 SGHVS and CDR2 FQNEAQ.

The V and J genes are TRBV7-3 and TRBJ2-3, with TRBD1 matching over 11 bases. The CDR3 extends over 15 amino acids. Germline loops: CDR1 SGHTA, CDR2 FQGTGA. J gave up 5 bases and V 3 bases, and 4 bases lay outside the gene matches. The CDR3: CASSFGQGALDTQYF. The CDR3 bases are TGTGCCAGCAGCTTCGGACAGGGGGCATTAGATACGCAGTATTTT. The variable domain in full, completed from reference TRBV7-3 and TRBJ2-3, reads GAGVSQTPSNKVTEKGKYVELRCDPISGHTALYWYRQSLGQGPEFLIYFQGTGAADDSGLPNDRFFAVRPEGSVSTLKIQRTERGDSAVYLCASSFGQGALDTQYFGPGTRLTVL.

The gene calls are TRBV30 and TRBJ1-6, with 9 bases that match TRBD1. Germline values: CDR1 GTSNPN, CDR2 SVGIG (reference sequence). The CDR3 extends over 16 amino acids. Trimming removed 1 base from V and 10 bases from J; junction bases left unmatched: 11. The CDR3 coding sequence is TGTGCCTGGAGTGAAGGAGGACAGGGGTTCGAGTCACCCCTCCACTTT. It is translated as CAWSEGGQGFESPLHF. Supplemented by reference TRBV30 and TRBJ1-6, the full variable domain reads SQTIHQWPATLVQPVGSPLSLECTVEGTSNPNLYWYRQAAGRGLQLLFYSVGIGQISSEVPQNLSASRPQDRQFILSSKKLLLSDSGFYLCAWSEGGQGFESPLHFGNGTRLTVT.

The CDR3 is CASSFGQGGDETQYF. The CDR3 DNA is TGTGCCAGCAGCTTCGGACAGGGAGGTGACGAGACCCAGTACTTC. This chain uses TRBV7-9 with TRBJ2-5, with TRBD1 identical over 8 bases. The CDR3 extends over 15 amino acids. With V trimmed by 3 bases and J by 5 bases, 8 bases remained unmatched. From germline, CDR1 is SEHNR and CDR2 FQNEAQ (reference sequence).

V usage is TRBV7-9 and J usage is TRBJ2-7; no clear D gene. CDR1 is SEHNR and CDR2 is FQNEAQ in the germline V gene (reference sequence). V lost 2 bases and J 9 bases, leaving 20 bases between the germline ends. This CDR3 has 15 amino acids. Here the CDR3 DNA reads TGTGCCAGCAGCTTAACCGTCACAGCCCCCCACGGGCAGTACTTC. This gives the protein CASSLTVTAPHGQYF.

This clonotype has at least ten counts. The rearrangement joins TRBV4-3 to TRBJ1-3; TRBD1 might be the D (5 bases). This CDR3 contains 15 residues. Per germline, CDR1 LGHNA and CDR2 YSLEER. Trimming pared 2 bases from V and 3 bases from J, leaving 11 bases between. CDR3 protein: CASSQTDTHGNTIYF. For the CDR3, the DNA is TGCGCCAGCAGCCAAACGGACACACATGGAAACACCATATATTTT.

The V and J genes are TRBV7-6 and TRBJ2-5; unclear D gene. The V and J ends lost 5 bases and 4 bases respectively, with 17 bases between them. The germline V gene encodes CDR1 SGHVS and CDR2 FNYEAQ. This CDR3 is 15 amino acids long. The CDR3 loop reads CASSARTRPPETQYF. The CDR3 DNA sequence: TGTGCCAGCAGCGCCCGGACCCGGCCCCCAGAGACCCAGTACTTC. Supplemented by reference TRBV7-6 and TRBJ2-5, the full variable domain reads GAGVSQSPRYKVTKRGQDVALRCDPISGHVSLYWYRQALGQGPEFLTYFNYEAQQDKSGLPNDRFSAERPEGSISTLTIQRTEQRDSAMYRCASSARTRPPETQYFGPGTRLLVL.

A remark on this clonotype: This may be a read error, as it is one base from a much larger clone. CDR3 region: CASRYEWAVGELFF. CDR3 in DNA: TGCGCCAGCCGCTACGAGTGGGCCGTCGGGGAGCTGTTTTTT. The rearrangement links TRBV5-1 to TRBJ2-2; D is undetermined. Per the germline V gene, CDR1 is SGHRS and CDR2 is YFSETQ. V was cut by 7 bases and J by 7 bases, with 17 bases left in between. There are 14 residues in the CDR3.

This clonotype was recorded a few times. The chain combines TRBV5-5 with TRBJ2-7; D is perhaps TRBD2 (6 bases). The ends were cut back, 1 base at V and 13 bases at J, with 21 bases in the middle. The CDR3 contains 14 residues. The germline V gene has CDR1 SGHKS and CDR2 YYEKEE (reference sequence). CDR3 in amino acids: CASSLSYDLDGGYF. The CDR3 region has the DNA TGTGCCAGCAGCTTGTCCTACGACCTGGACGGGGGATACTTC. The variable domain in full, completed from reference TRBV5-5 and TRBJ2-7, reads DAGVTQSPTHLIKTRGQQVTLRCSPISGHKSVSWYQQVLGQGPQFIFQYYEKEERGRGNFPDRFSARQFPNYSSELNVNALLLGDSALYLCASSLSYDLDGGYFGPGTRLTVT.

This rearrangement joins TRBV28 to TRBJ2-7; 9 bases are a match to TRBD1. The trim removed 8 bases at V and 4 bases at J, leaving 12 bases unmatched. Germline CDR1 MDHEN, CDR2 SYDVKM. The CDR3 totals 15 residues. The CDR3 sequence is CASSAVGTGIYEQYF. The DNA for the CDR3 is TGTGCCAGCTCGGCGGTGGGGACAGGGATTTACGAGCAGTACTTC.

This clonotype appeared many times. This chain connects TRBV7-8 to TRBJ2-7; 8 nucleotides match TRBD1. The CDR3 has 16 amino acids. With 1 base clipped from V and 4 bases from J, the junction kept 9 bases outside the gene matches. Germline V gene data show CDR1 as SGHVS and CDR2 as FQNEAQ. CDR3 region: CASSLESGTGLYEQYF. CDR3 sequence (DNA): TGTGCCAGCAGCTTAGAGTCGGGGACAGGTCTTTACGAGCAGTACTTC.

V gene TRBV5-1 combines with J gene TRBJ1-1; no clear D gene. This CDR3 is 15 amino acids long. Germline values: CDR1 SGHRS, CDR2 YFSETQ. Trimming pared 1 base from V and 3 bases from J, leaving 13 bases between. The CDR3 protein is CASSLNTGPYTEAFF. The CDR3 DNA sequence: TGCGCCAGCAGCTTGAATACCGGGCCTTACACTGAAGCTTTCTTT.

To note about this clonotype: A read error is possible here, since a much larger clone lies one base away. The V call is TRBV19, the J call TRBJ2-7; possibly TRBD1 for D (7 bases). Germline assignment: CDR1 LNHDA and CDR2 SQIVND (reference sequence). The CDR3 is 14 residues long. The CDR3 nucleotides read TGTACCAGTAGTATCGGAGGGGGCCTCTACGAGCAGTACTTC. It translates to CTSSIGGGLYEQYF.

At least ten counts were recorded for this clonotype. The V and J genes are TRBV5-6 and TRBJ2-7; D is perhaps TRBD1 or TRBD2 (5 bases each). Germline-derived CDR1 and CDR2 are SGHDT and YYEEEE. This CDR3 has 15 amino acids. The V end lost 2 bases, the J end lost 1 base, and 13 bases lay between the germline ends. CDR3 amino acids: CASSFVRDGSYEQYF. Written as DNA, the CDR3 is TGTGCCAGCAGCTTTGTCCGGGACGGATCCTACGAGCAGTACTTC.

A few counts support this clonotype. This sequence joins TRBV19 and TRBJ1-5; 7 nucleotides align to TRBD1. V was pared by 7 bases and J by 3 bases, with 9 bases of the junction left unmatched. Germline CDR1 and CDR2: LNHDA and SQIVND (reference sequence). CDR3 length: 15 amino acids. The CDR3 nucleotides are TGTGCCAGTAACCCGACAGGGACCAACAATCAGCCCCAGCATTTT. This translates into CASNPTGTNNQPQHF.